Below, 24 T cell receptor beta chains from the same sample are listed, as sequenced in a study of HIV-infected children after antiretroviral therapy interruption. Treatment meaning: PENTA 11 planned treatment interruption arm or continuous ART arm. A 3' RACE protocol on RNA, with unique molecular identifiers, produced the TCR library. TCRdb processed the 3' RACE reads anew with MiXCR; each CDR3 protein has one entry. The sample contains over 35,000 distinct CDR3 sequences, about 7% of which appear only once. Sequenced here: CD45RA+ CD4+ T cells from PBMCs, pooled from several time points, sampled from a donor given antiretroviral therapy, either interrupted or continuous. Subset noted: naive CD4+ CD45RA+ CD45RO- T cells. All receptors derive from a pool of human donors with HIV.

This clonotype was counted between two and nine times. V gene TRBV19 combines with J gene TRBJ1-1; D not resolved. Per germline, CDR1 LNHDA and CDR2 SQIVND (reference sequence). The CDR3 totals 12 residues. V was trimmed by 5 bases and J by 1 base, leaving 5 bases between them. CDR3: CASSERNTEAFF. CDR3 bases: TGTGCCAGTAGTGAAAGGAACACTGAAGCTTTCTTT.

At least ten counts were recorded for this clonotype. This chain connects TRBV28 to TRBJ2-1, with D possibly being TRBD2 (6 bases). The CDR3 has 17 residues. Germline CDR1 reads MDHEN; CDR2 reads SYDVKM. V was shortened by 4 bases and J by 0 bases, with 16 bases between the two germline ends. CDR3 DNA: TGTGCCAGCAGTTCCCCCGCCGCGGGAAGCTCCTACAATGAGCAGTTCTTC. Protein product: CASSSPAAGSSYNEQFF.

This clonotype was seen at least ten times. For the CDR3, the DNA is TGCGCCAGCAGCAACCGGGACACTCGCACAGATACGCAGTATTTT. Residues: CASSNRDTRTDTQYF. This rearrangement joins TRBV5-1 to TRBJ2-3, with D perhaps TRBD1 (6 bases). Germline V gene data show CDR1 as SGHRS and CDR2 as YFSETQ. CDR3 size: 15 residues. Trimming removed 4 bases from V and 1 base from J, with 13 bases in between. The whole variable domain, filled in from reference TRBV5-1 and TRBJ2-3, reads KAGVTQTPRYLIKTRGQQVTLSCSPISGHRSVSWYQQTPGQGLQFLFEYFSETQRNKGNFPGRFSGRQFSNSRSEMNVSTLELGDSALYLCASSNRDTRTDTQYFGPGTRLTVL.

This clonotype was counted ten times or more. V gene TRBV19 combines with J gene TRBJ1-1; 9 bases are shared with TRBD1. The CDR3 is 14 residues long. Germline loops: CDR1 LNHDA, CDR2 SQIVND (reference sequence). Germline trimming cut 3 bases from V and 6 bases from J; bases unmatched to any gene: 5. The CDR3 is CASSIGTGIAEAFF. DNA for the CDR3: TGTGCCAGTAGTATCGGGACAGGGATCGCTGAAGCTTTCTTT.

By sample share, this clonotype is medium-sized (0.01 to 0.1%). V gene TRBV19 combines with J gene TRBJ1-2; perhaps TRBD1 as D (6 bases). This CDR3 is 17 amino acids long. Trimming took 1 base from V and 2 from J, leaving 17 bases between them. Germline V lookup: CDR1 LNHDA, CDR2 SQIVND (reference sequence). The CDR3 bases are TGTGCCAGTAGTATAGTGTGGGACAACTTATTCAACTATGGCTACACCTTC. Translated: CASSIVWDNLFNYGYTF.

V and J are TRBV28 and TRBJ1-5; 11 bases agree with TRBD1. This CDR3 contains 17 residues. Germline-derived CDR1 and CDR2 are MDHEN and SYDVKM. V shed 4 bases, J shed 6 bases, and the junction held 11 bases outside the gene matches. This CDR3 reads CASSSPGQGAGGQPQHF. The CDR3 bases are TGTGCCAGCAGTTCCCCCGGACAGGGGGCAGGAGGTCAGCCCCAGCATTTT.

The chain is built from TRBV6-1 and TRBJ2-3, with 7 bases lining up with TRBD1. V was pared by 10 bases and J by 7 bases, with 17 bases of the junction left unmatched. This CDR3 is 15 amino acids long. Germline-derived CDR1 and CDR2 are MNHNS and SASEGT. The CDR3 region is CATDLQGSSGYTQYF. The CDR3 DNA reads TGTGCCACCGACTTACAGGGGTCGTCTGGTTATACGCAGTATTTT.

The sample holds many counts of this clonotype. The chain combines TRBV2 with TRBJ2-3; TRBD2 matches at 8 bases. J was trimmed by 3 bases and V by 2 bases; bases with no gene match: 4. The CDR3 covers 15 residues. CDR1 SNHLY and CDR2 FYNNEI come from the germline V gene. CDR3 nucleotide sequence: TGTGCCAGCAGTGAATTTGGCGGGAGGACAGATACGCAGTATTTT. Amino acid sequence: CASSEFGGRTDTQYF.

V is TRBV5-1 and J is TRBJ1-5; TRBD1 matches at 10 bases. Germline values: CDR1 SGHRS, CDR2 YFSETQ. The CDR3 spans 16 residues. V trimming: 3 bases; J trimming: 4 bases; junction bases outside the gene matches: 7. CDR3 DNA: TGCGCCAGCAGCTCCGGACAGGGGGGAACTAATCAGCCCCAGCATTTT. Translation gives CASSSGQGGTNQPQHF. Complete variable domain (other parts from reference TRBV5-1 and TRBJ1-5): KAGVTQTPRYLIKTRGQQVTLSCSPISGHRSVSWYQQTPGQGLQFLFEYFSETQRNKGNFPGRFSGRQFSNSRSEMNVSTLELGDSALYLCASSSGQGGTNQPQHFGDGTRLSIL.

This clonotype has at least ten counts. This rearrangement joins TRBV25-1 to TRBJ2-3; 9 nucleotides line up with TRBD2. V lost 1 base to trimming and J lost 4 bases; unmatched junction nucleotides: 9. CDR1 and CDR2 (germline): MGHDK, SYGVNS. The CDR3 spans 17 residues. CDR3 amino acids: CASSESTPGLAADTQYF. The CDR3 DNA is TGTGCCAGCAGTGAATCAACCCCGGGACTAGCTGCAGATACGCAGTATTTT.

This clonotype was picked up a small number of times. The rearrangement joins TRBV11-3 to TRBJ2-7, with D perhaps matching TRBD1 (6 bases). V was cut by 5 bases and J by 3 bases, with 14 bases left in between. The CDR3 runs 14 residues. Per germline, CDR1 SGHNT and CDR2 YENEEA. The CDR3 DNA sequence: TGTGCCAGCAGCCCAGGGGCGCCTTACTACGAGCAGTACTTC. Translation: CASSPGAPYYEQYF.

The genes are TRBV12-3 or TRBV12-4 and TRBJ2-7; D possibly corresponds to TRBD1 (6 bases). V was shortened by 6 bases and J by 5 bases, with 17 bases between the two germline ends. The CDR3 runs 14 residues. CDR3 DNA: TGTGCCAGCAGGGGAGTAGGGTGGACAGACGAGCAGTACTTC. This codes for CASRGVGWTDEQYF.

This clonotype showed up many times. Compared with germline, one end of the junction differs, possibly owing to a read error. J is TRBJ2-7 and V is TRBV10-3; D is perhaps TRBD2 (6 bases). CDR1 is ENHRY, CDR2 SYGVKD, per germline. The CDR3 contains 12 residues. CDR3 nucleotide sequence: TGTGCCAGCGGTGATGCGGGGCCCACCTTGTACTTT. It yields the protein CASGDAGPTLYF.

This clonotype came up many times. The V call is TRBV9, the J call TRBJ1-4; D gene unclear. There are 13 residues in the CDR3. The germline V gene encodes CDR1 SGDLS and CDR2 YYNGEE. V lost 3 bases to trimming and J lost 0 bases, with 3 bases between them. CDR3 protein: CASSGTTNEKLFF. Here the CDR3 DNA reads TGTGCCAGCAGCGGGACAACTAATGAAAAACTGTTTTTT.

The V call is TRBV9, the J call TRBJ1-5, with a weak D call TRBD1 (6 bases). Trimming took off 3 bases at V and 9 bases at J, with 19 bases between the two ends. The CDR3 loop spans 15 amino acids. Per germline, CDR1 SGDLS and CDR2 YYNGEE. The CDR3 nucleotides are TGTGCCAGCAGCGCGAGACCGGGACAAAACCGGCCCCAGCATTTT. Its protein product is CASSARPGQNRPQHF.

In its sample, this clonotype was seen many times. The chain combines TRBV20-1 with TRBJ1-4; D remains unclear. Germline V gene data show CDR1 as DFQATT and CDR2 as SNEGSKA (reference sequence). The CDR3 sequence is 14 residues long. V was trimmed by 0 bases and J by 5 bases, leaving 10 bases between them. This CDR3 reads CSARDRWGNEKLFF. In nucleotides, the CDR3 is TGCAGTGCTAGAGACCGTTGGGGAAATGAAAAACTGTTTTTT.

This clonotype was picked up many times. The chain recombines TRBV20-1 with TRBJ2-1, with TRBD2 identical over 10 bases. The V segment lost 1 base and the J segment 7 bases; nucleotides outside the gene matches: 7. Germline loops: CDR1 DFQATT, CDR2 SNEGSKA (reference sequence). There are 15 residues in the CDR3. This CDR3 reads CSARVVSGRNNEQFF. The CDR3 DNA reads TGCAGTGCTAGAGTAGTTAGCGGGAGGAATAATGAGCAGTTCTTC.

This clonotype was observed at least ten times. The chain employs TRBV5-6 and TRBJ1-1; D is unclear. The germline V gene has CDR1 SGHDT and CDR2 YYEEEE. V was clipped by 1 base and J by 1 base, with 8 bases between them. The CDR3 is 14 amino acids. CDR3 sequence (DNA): TGTGCCAGCAGCTTGTCTAGACAGAACACTGAAGCTTTCTTT. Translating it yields CASSLSRQNTEAFF.

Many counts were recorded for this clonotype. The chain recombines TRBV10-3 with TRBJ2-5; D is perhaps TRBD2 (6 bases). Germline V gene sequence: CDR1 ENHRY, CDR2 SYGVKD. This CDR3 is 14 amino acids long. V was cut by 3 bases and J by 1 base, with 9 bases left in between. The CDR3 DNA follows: TGTGCCATCAGTGACCGGGACTCCCAAGAGACCCAGTACTTC. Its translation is CAISDRDSQETQYF.

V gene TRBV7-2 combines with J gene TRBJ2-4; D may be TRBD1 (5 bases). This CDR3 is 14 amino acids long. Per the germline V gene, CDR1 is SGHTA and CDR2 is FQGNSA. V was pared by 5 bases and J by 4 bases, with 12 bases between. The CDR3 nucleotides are TGTGCCAGCAGCCCAGAGCCAGGGAAAAACATTCAGTACTTC. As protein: CASSPEPGKNIQYF.

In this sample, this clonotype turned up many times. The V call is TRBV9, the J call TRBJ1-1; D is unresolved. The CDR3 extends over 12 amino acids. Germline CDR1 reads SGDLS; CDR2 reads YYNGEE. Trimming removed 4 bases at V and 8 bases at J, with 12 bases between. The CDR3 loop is CASSPPGYEAFF. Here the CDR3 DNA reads TGTGCCAGCAGCCCACCGGGGTACGAAGCTTTCTTT.

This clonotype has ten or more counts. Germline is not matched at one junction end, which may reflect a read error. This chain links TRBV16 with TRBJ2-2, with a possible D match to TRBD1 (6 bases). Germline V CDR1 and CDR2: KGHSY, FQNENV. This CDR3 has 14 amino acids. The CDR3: CASSPGQNTGQLYF. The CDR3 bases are TGTGCCAGCAGCCCGGGACAAAACACCGGGCAGCTCTACTTT.

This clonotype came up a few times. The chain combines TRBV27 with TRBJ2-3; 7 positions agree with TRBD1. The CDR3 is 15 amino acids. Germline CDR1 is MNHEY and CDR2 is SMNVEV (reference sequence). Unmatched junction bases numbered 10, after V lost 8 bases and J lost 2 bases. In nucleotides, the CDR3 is TGTGCCAGCCAGACAGGGCCCCCACACACAGATACGCAGTATTTT. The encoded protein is CASQTGPPHTDTQYF.

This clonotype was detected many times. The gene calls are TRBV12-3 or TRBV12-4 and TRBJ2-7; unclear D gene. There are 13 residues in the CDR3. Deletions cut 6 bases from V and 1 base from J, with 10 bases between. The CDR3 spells CASRFTASYEQYF. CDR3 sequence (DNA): TGTGCCAGCAGGTTCACAGCGTCCTACGAGCAGTACTTC.